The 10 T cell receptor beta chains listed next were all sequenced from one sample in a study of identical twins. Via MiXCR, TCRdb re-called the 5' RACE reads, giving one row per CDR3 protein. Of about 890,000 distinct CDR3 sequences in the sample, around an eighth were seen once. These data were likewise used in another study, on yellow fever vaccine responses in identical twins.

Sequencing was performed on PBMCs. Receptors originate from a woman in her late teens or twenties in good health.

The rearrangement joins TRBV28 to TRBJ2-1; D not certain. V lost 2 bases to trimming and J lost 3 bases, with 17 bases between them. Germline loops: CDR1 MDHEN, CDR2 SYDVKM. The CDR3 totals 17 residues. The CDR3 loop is CASSLVLDGGIYNEQFF. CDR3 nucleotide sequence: TGTGCCAGCAGTTTAGTGCTAGACGGTGGTATCTACAATGAGCAGTTCTTC.

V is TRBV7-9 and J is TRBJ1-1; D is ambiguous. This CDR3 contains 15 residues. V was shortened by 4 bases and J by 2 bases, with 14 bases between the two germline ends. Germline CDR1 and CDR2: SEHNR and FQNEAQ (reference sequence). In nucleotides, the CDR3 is TGTGCCAGCAGCTCGATTCCTGGGGTAAACACTGAAGCTTTCTTT. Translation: CASSSIPGVNTEAFF.

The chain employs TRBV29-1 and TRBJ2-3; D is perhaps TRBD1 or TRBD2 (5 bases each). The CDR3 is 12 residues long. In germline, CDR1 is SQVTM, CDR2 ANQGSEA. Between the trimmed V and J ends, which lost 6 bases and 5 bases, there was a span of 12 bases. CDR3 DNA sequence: TGCAGCGTCCAAGTGGGGGTAGATACGCAGTATTTT. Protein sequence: CSVQVGVDTQYF.

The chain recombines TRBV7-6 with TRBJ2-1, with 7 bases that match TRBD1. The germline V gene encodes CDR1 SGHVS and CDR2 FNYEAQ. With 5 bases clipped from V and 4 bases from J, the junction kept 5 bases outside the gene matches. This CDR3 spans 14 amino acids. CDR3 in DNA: TGTGCCAGCAGCAAAGAGGGACAGTACAATGAGCAGTTCTTC. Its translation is CASSKEGQYNEQFF.

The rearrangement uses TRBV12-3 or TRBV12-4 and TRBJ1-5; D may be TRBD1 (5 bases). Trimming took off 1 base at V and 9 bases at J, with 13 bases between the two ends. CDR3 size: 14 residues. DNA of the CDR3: TGTGCCAGCAGTTTAGGGACATTGGGGACGCCCCAGCATTTT. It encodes CASSLGTLGTPQHF.

CDR3 protein: CASSTVRSGELFF. DNA of the CDR3: TGTGCCAGCAGTACAGTCCGTTCCGGGGAGCTGTTTTTT. V and J are TRBV12-3 or TRBV12-4 and TRBJ2-2; D is ambiguous. This CDR3 comprises 13 residues. The V gene lost 5 bases and the J gene lost 6 bases, with 10 bases spanning the gap.

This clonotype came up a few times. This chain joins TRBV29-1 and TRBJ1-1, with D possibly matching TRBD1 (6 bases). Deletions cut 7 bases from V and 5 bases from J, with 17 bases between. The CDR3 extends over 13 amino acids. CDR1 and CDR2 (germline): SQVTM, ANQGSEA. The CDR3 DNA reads TGCAGCGCCACGCAGGGGCAGGGGACTGAAGCTTTCTTT. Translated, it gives CSATQGQGTEAFF.

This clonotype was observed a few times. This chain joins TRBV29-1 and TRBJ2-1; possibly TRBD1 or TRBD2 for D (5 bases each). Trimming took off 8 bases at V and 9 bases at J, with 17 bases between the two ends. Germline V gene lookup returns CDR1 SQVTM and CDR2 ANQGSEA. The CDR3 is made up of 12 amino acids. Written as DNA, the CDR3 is TGCAGCCTGGCTGACGGGACCAGTGAGCAGTTCTTC. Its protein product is CSLADGTSEQFF.

CDR3 coding DNA: TGCAGCGTTGGTCCTCGGGACGGTGAAGCTTTCTTT. Translating it yields CSVGPRDGEAFF. The chain joins TRBV29-1 to TRBJ1-1, with TRBD1 as a possible D gene (5 bases). In germline, CDR1 is SQVTM, CDR2 ANQGSEA. The CDR3 is 12 residues long. Trimming pared 4 bases from V and 7 bases from J, leaving 13 bases between.

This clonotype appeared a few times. CDR3 DNA: TGCGCCAGCAGCCAAGAGGTATGGCAGATGAACACCGGGGAGCTGTTTTTT. Amino acid sequence: CASSQEVWQMNTGELFF. V gene TRBV4-1 combines with J gene TRBJ2-2; D remains unclear. The V gene lost 0 bases and the J gene lost 1 base, with 12 bases spanning the gap. The CDR3 loop spans 17 amino acids. Germline-derived CDR1 and CDR2 are MGHRA and YSYEKL.